This TCR beta chain is from a study of read filtering for tumor transcriptome and immune sequencing. Study summary: Patients were 17 to 20 male and around 15 female, mean age 65.9 years, range about 47 to 85.

Molecular barcoded adaptors covering alpha/delta and beta/gamma chains were used on roughly 400 ng RNA. From the reads, TCRdb called clonotypes with MiXCR, one entry per CDR3 protein. The sample holds some 19,000 distinct CDR3 sequences, approximately 20% seen once. This clonotype was counted ten times or more. The germline CDR1 and CDR2 sequences are LNHNV and YYDKDF (reference sequence). CDR3 size: 20 residues. V shed 3 bases and J 3 bases; nucleotides not matched to a gene: 21. The J gene is TRBJ2-3, the V gene TRBV15; 7 bases are shared with TRBD1. This TCR was sampled from a donor aged 40 or older with multiple myeloma. What was sequenced was a population of CD138-negative cells sorted from bone marrow. In DNA, the CDR3 is TGTGCCACCAGCAGTGATACTCCCGGGACAGACCATGAGTTTACAGATACGCAGTATTTT. Translated, it gives CATSSDTPGTDHEFTDTQYF.